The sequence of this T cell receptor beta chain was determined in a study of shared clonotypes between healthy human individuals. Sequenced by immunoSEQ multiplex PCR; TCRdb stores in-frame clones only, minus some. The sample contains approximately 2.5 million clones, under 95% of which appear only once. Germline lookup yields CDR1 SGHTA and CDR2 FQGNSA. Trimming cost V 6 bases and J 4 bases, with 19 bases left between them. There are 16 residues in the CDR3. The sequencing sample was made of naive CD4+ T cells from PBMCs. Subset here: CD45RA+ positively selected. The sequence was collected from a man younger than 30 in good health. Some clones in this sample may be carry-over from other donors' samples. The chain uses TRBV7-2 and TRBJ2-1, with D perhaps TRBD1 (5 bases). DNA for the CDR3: TGTGCCAGCAGAAGCAGGGCTTCGTGGGGATACAATGAGCAGTTCTTC. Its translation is CASRSRASWGYNEQFF.